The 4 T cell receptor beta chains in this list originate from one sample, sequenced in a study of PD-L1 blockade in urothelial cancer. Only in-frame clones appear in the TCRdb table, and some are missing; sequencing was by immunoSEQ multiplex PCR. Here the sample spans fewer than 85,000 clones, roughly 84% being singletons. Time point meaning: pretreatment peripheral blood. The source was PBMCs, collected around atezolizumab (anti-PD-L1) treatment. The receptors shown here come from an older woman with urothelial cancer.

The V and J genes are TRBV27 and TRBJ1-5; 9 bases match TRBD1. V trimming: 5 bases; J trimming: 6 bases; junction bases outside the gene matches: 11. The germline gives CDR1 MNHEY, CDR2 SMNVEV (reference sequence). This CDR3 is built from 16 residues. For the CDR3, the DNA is TGTGCCAGCAGTCCAGACCCCACAGGGGGCTTTCAGCCCCAGCATTTT. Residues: CASSPDPTGGFQPQHF.

CDR3 sequence reads: CASSRTTGRQETQYF. CDR3 DNA sequence: TGTGCCAGTAGCCGTACTACAGGGCGCCAAGAGACCCAGTACTTC. The chain links TRBV19 to TRBJ2-5; weak D call: TRBD1 (6 bases). The CDR3 runs 15 residues. Germline CDR1 is LNHDA and CDR2 is SQIVND (reference sequence). V lost 6 bases to trimming and J lost 1 base, with 15 bases between them.

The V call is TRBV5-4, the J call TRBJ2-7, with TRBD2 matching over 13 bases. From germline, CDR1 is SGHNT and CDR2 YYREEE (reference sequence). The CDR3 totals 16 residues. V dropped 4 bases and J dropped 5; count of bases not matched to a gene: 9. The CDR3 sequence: CASSKKLAGGPHEQYF. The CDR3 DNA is TGTGCCAGCAGCAAAAAACTAGCGGGGGGGCCCCACGAGCAGTACTTC. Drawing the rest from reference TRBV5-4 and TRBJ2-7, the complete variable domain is ETGVTQSPTHLIKTRGQQVTLRCSSQSGHNTVSWYQQALGQGPQFIFQYYREEENGRGNFPPRFSGLQFPNYSSELNVNALELDDSALYLCASSKKLAGGPHEQYFGPGTRLTVT.

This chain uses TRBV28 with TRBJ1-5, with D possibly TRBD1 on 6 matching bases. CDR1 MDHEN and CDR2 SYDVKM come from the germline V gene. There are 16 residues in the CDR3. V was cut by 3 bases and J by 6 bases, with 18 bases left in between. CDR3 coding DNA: TGTGCCAGCAGTTTCCATCAGGGGCCGCACGGTCAGCCCCAGCATTTT. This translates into CASSFHQGPHGQPQHF.